The 17 T cell receptor beta chains given below trace back to one sample, sequenced in a study of blood T cell repertoires in COVID-19. Assay used: immunoSEQ multiplex PCR; TCRdb lists only in-frame clones, some missing. Of 80,000 to 130,000 clones in the sample, more than 90% were seen once. Sequencing input: peripheral blood. These receptors all come from a man aged 65-85 years with acute or convalescent COVID-19.

This sequence joins TRBV15 and TRBJ1-4; D is unclear. Germline CDR1 reads LNHNV; CDR2 reads YYDKDF (reference sequence). With 0 bases removed from V and 4 bases from J, the gap between germline ends came to 12 bases. This CDR3 has 16 amino acids. CDR3 nucleotide sequence: TGTGCCACCAGCAGAGATCGCGAGCGGATTAATGAAAAACTGTTTTTT. It is translated as CATSRDRERINEKLFF.

The chain has TRBV5-4 and TRBJ2-1; 9 nucleotides match TRBD2. Unmatched junction bases numbered 10, after V lost 1 base and J lost 8 bases. The germline V gene encodes CDR1 SGHNT and CDR2 YYREEE (reference sequence). The CDR3 contains 16 residues. The CDR3 reads CASSLWLAGGRDEQFF. The CDR3 coding sequence is TGTGCCAGCAGCTTGTGGTTGGCGGGAGGGAGGGATGAGCAGTTCTTC.

The chain uses TRBV2 and TRBJ1-1, with 7 bases lining up with TRBD1. V shed 8 bases, J shed 3 bases, and the junction held 9 bases outside the gene matches. The CDR3 extends over 14 amino acids. Germline V lookup: CDR1 SNHLY, CDR2 FYNNEI. CDR3 in amino acids: CASLGQNRDTEAFF. The CDR3 DNA sequence: TGTGCCAGCCTGGGACAGAACAGGGACACTGAAGCTTTCTTT.

The CDR3 loop is CASRDLNTDTQYF. CDR3 DNA sequence: TGTGCCAGCCGAGACTTGAACACAGATACGCAGTATTTT. The chain couples TRBV27 to TRBJ2-3; D unclear. CDR1 and CDR2 (germline): MNHEY, SMNVEV (reference sequence). V was trimmed by 8 bases and J by 2 bases, leaving 11 bases between them. The CDR3 spans 13 residues.

This CDR3 is CASSPRATGNQPQHF. The CDR3 DNA reads TGTGCCAGCTCACCTCGCGCGACAGGTAATCAGCCCCAGCATTTT. V usage is TRBV18 and J usage is TRBJ1-5, with D possibly being TRBD1 (6 bases). V lost 3 bases and J 4 bases, leaving 13 bases between the germline ends. There are 15 residues in the CDR3. Germline CDR1 and CDR2: KGHSH and LQKENI.

V usage is TRBV7-2 and J usage is TRBJ1-5; perhaps TRBD1 as D (6 bases). Germline CDR1 SGHTA, CDR2 FQGNSA. The CDR3 is 15 amino acids. The ends were cut back, 2 bases at V and 2 bases at J, with 10 bases in the middle. CDR3 DNA: TGTGCCAGCAGCTTACTACAGGGCGGCAATCAGCCCCAGCATTTT. The encoded protein is CASSLLQGGNQPQHF.

The chain has TRBV7-2 and TRBJ1-6; no reliable D call. The germline gives CDR1 SGHTA, CDR2 FQGNSA. V lost 6 bases and J lost 6, with 12 bases in between. This CDR3 comprises 14 residues. CDR3 bases: TGTGCCAGCAGACGAGGGTTAGGTAATTCACCCCTCCACTTT. Residues: CASRRGLGNSPLHF. Using reference TRBV7-2 and TRBJ1-6 for the parts outside the CDR3, the full variable domain is GAGVSQSPSNKVTEKGKDVELRCDPISGHTALYWYRQSLGQGLEFLIYFQGNSAPDKSGLPSDRFSAERTGGSVSTLTIQRTQQEDSAVYLCASRRGLGNSPLHFGNGTRLTVT.

This clone was counted a single time. The chain recombines TRBV7-9 with TRBJ1-4; 8 bases are a match to TRBD1. V lost 5 bases to trimming and J lost 5 bases; unmatched junction nucleotides: 4. Germline lookup yields CDR1 SEHNR and CDR2 FQNEAQ (reference sequence). The CDR3 has 14 residues. The CDR3 spells CASSPTGVNEKLFF. The CDR3 bases are TGTGCCAGCAGCCCGACAGGGGTCAATGAAAAACTGTTTTTT.

The chain links TRBV5-4 to TRBJ2-7; D might be TRBD2 (6 bases). This CDR3 spans 13 amino acids. CDR1 and CDR2 from the germline V gene are SGHNT and YYREEE (reference sequence). Trimming removed 4 bases at V and 3 bases at J, with 11 bases between. This CDR3 reads CASSQTSFYEQYF. CDR3 nucleotide sequence: TGTGCCAGCAGCCAAACTAGCTTCTACGAGCAGTACTTC.

The V and J genes are TRBV6-6 and TRBJ1-1; D unresolved. Per the germline V gene, CDR1 is MNHNY and CDR2 is SVGAGI (reference sequence). V lost 6 bases to trimming and J lost 4 bases, with 21 bases between them. CDR3 size: 16 residues. The DNA for the CDR3 is TGTGCCAGCAGCTCCCCCCGGCGACACGGAAGCACTGAAGCTTTCTTT. Amino acids: CASSSPRRHGSTEAFF.

This chain uses TRBV9 with TRBJ2-7, with TRBD1 identical over 7 bases. With 1 base clipped from V and 3 bases from J, the junction kept 7 bases outside the gene matches. This CDR3 has 15 amino acids. The germline V gene has CDR1 SGDLS and CDR2 YYNGEE. In DNA, the CDR3 is TGTGCCAGCAGCGTAAGGTCGGGACAGAACTACGAGCAGTACTTC. Its translation: CASSVRSGQNYEQYF.

The V gene is TRBV7-8, the J gene TRBJ1-5, with a weak D call TRBD1 (6 bases). V dropped 6 bases and J dropped 4 bases, with 13 bases sitting between them. The V gene's germline CDR1 is SGHVS and CDR2 FQNEAQ. CDR3 length: 14 amino acids. CDR3 DNA sequence: TGTGCCAGCAGTCACCGGGACATAAATCAGCCCCAGCATTTT. It codes for CASSHRDINQPQHF.

The chain is built from TRBV28 and TRBJ1-5; TRBD1 aligns across 7 bases. The V segment lost 2 bases and the J segment 5 bases; nucleotides outside the gene matches: 3. Germline values: CDR1 MDHEN, CDR2 SYDVKM. This CDR3 comprises 14 residues. CDR3 sequence (DNA): TGTGCCAGCAGTTTACCACAGGGGTATCAGCCCCAGCATTTT. This encodes CASSLPQGYQPQHF.

This chain uses TRBV9 with TRBJ2-3; D gene uncertain. The CDR3 has 16 amino acids. CDR1 and CDR2 (germline): SGDLS, YYNGEE. Trimming took 0 bases from V and 2 from J, leaving 13 bases between them. The DNA for the CDR3 is TGTGCCAGCAGCGTAGGGCCTCTGGGCTACACAGATACGCAGTATTTT. It translates to CASSVGPLGYTDTQYF.

DNA for the CDR3: TGTGCCACCAGTGATCCCAGAGGGCGCACCTACGAGCAGTACTTC. As protein: CATSDPRGRTYEQYF. The chain employs TRBV24-1 and TRBJ2-7, with D perhaps TRBD2 (5 bases). The germline V and J ends were trimmed by 3 bases and 2 bases, with 13 bases remaining between them. Germline CDR1 KGHDR, CDR2 SFDVKD. The CDR3 loop spans 15 amino acids.

The V and J genes are TRBV7-9 and TRBJ2-5, with D tentatively TRBD1 (6 bases). Germline V lookup: CDR1 SEHNR, CDR2 FQNEAQ (reference sequence). The CDR3 is 12 amino acids. V was pared by 5 bases and J by 5 bases, with 9 bases between. CDR3 in DNA: TGTGCCAGCAGCAACAGGGAGGAGACCCAGTACTTC. It specifies CASSNREETQYF.

A single count supports this clone. The rearrangement joins TRBV18 to TRBJ2-2, with 7 bases lining up with TRBD1. Germline CDR1 reads KGHSH; CDR2 reads LQKENI. V was pared by 1 base and J by 6 bases, with 8 bases of the junction left unmatched. The CDR3 extends over 16 amino acids. The CDR3 nucleotides read TGTGCCAGCTCACCACGTTCAGGGGGAAGAGCCGGGGAGCTGTTTTTT. Its translation is CASSPRSGGRAGELFF.